A single sample is the source of the 22 T cell receptor beta chains below, sequenced in a study of T cells in Graves' hyperthyroidism and ophthalmopathy. Amplified TCR beta CDR3 regions derived from RNA transcripts. Primed by the HTBI set, a first-round RT-PCR was run on the TCR CDR3. TCRdb re-called the multiplex PCR reads with MiXCR, one entry per CDR3 protein. The data contain 130,000 to 150,000 distinct CDR3 sequences, approximately 20% of them singletons. The sample comprised blood. All receptors derive from a woman aged 50 to 60 with Graves' hyperthyroidism that later progressed to Graves' ophthalmopathy.

As for this clonotype: A much larger clone lies one base from this, so it may be a read error. V usage is TRBV6-1 and J usage is TRBJ1-1; D unresolved. The CDR3 has 11 amino acids. The V end lost 7 bases, the J end lost 5 bases, and 8 bases lay between the germline ends. Germline V gene data show CDR1 as MNHNS and CDR2 as SASEGT. Written as DNA, the CDR3 is TGTGCCAGCATGCTAGGGACTGAAGCTTTCTTT. It yields the protein CASMLGTEAFF.

For the CDR3, the DNA is TGTGCCAGCAGTAGAACCGGGACAGGGCCCTACAATGAGCAGTTCTTC. It yields the protein CASSRTGTGPYNEQFF. The chain has TRBV28 and TRBJ2-1; 9 nucleotides agree with TRBD1. V trimming: 5 bases; J trimming: 2 bases; junction bases outside the gene matches: 7. The CDR3 consists of 16 residues. The germline V gene has CDR1 MDHEN and CDR2 SYDVKM.

This clonotype was counted between two and nine times. This sequence joins TRBV7-3 and TRBJ2-5, with D possibly being TRBD1 (5 bases). Between the trimmed V and J ends, which lost 3 bases and 4 bases, there was a span of 15 bases. The germline gives CDR1 SGHTA, CDR2 FQGTGA. The CDR3 has 15 amino acids. In DNA, the CDR3 is TGTGCCAGCAGCTTTTCCCCAGGGTGGGGAGAGACCCAGTACTTC. The encoded protein is CASSFSPGWGETQYF.

This clonotype was seen a handful of times. The V and J genes are TRBV7-2 and TRBJ2-7, with 7 bases aligning to TRBD1. The germline V gene has CDR1 SGHTA and CDR2 FQGNSA. The CDR3 has 14 residues. V was pared by 3 bases and J by 6 bases, with 8 bases of the junction left unmatched. The CDR3 here is CASSFHRGSGEQYF. The CDR3 region has the DNA TGTGCCAGCAGCTTCCACAGGGGTTCGGGCGAGCAGTACTTC.

This clonotype was seen ten or more times. The rearrangement uses TRBV24-1 and TRBJ2-3, with 12 bases lining up with TRBD1. The CDR3 has 16 amino acids. Germline loops: CDR1 KGHDR, CDR2 SFDVKD. V lost 4 bases and J lost 6; bases outside the gene matches: 7. CDR3 sequence: CATSDPGQGARDTQYF. The CDR3 nucleotides are TGTGCCACCAGTGACCCGGGACAGGGGGCGCGGGATACGCAGTATTTT.

This clonotype occurred many times. The chain recombines TRBV28 with TRBJ2-1; D is possibly TRBD1 (6 bases). The CDR3 has 14 residues. The V end lost 8 bases, the J end lost 2 bases, and 13 bases lay between the germline ends. Per the germline V gene, CDR1 is MDHEN and CDR2 is SYDVKM. CDR3: CASANRVTYNEQFF. In DNA form, the CDR3 reads TGTGCCAGCGCTAACAGGGTTACCTACAATGAGCAGTTCTTC.

This chain joins TRBV5-1 and TRBJ2-7, with D maybe TRBD1 (6 bases). V shed 4 bases and J shed 3 bases, with 17 bases lying between them. Germline V lookup: CDR1 SGHRS, CDR2 YFSETQ. The CDR3 totals 15 residues. CDR3 DNA: TGCGCCAGCAGCCTCAGGGGAGCGACGAACTACGAGCAGTACTTC. This translates into CASSLRGATNYEQYF.

This clonotype appeared many times. The V and J genes are TRBV11-2 and TRBJ2-2, with D perhaps matching TRBD2 (6 bases). Between the trimmed V and J ends, which lost 0 bases and 9 bases, there was a span of 23 bases. CDR3 size: 18 residues. Germline assignment: CDR1 SGHAT and CDR2 FQNNGV. The CDR3 coding sequence is TGTGCCAGCAGCTTAGAACTCGGGGCGGGATCTTTAGGCCGGGAGCTGTTTTTT. Translated, it gives CASSLELGAGSLGRELFF.

This clonotype occurred many times. This rearrangement joins TRBV20-1 to TRBJ1-1, with a weak D call TRBD1 (6 bases). Germline CDR1 and CDR2: DFQATT and SNEGSKA (reference sequence). The germline V and J ends were trimmed by 5 bases and 0 bases, with 7 bases remaining between them. The CDR3 loop spans 12 amino acids. The CDR3 DNA reads as TGCAGTGCTGGACAGATGAACACTGAAGCTTTCTTT. Translation gives CSAGQMNTEAFF.

This clonotype was counted a few times. This chain connects TRBV3-1 to TRBJ1-2; no definite D call. This CDR3 has 13 amino acids. V lost 5 bases and J 8 bases, leaving 15 bases between the germline ends. Germline CDR1 and CDR2: LGHDT and YNNKEL (reference sequence). CDR3 region: CASSLVGSAGYTF. The CDR3 DNA follows: TGTGCCAGCAGCTTAGTCGGCTCAGCGGGCTACACCTTC. The full variable domain, in which reference TRBV3-1 and TRBJ1-2 provide the parts outside the CDR3, is DTAVSQTPKYLVTQMGNDKSIKCEQNLGHDTMYWYKQDSKKFLKIMFSYNNKELIINETVPNRFSPKSPDKAHLNLHINSLELGDSAVYFCASSLVGSAGYTFGSGTRLTVV.

This clonotype was found a few times. In DNA, the CDR3 is TGCAGTGCTAGCGAAATGGTCCGGAATGAAAAACTGTTTTTT. Protein sequence: CSASEMVRNEKLFF. The rearrangement links TRBV20-1 to TRBJ1-4; D is undetermined. The CDR3 loop spans 14 amino acids. Germline loops: CDR1 DFQATT, CDR2 SNEGSKA (reference sequence). The germline V and J ends were trimmed by 3 bases and 5 bases, with 13 bases remaining between them.

In its sample, this clonotype was seen many times. The rearrangement joins TRBV28 to TRBJ1-5; D is undetermined. V shed 5 bases and J shed 4 bases, with 9 bases lying between them. The CDR3 length is 13 residues. Germline CDR1 and CDR2: MDHEN and SYDVKM. The CDR3 sequence: CASSLRLNQPQHF. The CDR3 nucleotides are TGTGCCAGCAGTCTCCGATTGAATCAGCCCCAGCATTTT.

This clonotype appeared many times. The rearrangement joins TRBV12-3 or TRBV12-4 to TRBJ2-5; TRBD1 matches at 7 bases. Trimming at V came to 2 bases and at J to 7 bases, leaving 13 bases not matched to a gene. The CDR3 spans 16 residues. CDR3 loop: CASSLIMGAPGGTQYF. The CDR3 DNA reads TGTGCCAGCAGTTTAATTATGGGTGCACCAGGGGGGACCCAGTACTTC.

This clonotype was found many times. This chain connects TRBV24-1 to TRBJ2-5; perhaps D is TRBD1 or TRBD2 (5 bases each). Germline values: CDR1 KGHDR, CDR2 SFDVKD. The CDR3 consists of 16 residues. With 2 bases removed from V and 4 bases from J, the gap between germline ends came to 16 bases. The chain's CDR3 is CATSDSSQGRRETQYF. The DNA for the CDR3 is TGTGCCACCAGTGATTCCTCGCAGGGACGACGAGAGACCCAGTACTTC.

The chain combines TRBV19 with TRBJ2-1; 7 nucleotides match TRBD2. Germline trimming cut 5 bases from V and 3 bases from J; bases unmatched to any gene: 4. CDR3 length equals 14 residues. Germline lookup yields CDR1 LNHDA and CDR2 SQIVND (reference sequence). The CDR3 region is CASSWGGDYNEQFF. In nucleotides, the CDR3 is TGTGCCAGTAGTTGGGGGGGGGACTACAATGAGCAGTTCTTC.

This clonotype appeared many times. One end of the junction fails to match germline, which may point to a read error. The rearrangement uses TRBV3-1 and TRBJ1-1; no clear D. The germline V gene encodes CDR1 LGHDT and CDR2 YNNKEL (reference sequence). The CDR3 consists of 12 residues. The DNA of the CDR3 is TGTGCCAGCAGCCATCGGAACATTGAAGCTTTCTTT. Its translation is CASSHRNIEAFF.

The sample holds many counts of this clonotype. The chain employs TRBV2 and TRBJ2-3; TRBD1 might be the D (5 bases). The CDR3 consists of 15 residues. Trimming took off 5 bases at V and 2 bases at J, with 14 bases between the two ends. Germline V gives CDR1 SNHLY, CDR2 FYNNEI. CDR3 nucleotides: TGTGCCAGCAGTAGGTACAGGCTGAACACAGATACGCAGTATTTT. Its translation is CASSRYRLNTDTQYF.

This clonotype was observed many times. This chain links TRBV12-3 or TRBV12-4 with TRBJ1-6, with D possibly matching TRBD1 (5 bases). The CDR3 is 16 residues long. Trimming cost V 6 bases and J 7 bases, with 19 bases left between them. For the CDR3, the DNA is TGTGCCAGCAGCTTGGCTCGACAGAGACTAAATTCACCCCTCCACTTT. It specifies CASSLARQRLNSPLHF.

This clonotype was seen only a few times. The genes are TRBV29-1 and TRBJ2-4; 11 bases map to TRBD2. J lost 15 bases, V lost 5 bases, and 6 bases had no gene match. CDR1 is SQVTM, CDR2 ANQGSEA, per germline. This CDR3 contains 11 residues. CDR3 protein: CSVTLAGAGYF. DNA of the CDR3: TGCAGCGTTACACTAGCGGGAGCGGGGTACTTC. The full variable domain, its missing parts supplied by reference TRBV29-1 and TRBJ2-4, is SAVISQKPSRDICQRGTSLTIQCQVDSQVTMMFWYRQQPGQSLTLIATANQGSEATYESGFVIDKFPISRPNLTFSTLTVSNMSPEDSSIYLCSVTLAGAGYFGAGTRLSVL.

This rearrangement joins TRBV20-1 to TRBJ2-2, with TRBD1 matching over 7 bases. The CDR3 contains 16 residues. Germline CDR1 DFQATT, CDR2 SNEGSKA (reference sequence). J gave up 1 base and V 2 bases, and 7 bases lay outside the gene matches. CDR3 region: CSARLHRQGNTGELFF. For the CDR3, the DNA is TGCAGTGCTAGACTCCACAGACAGGGGAACACCGGGGAGCTGTTTTTT.

This chain joins TRBV20-1 and TRBJ1-5, with 8 nucleotides matching TRBD1. V was pared by 5 bases and J by 7 bases, with 7 bases of the junction left unmatched. The CDR3 is made up of 13 amino acids. Looked up from germline, CDR1 is DFQATT and CDR2 is SNEGSKA (reference sequence). CDR3 sequence (DNA): TGCAGTGCTCCTCGACAGGGGCAACAGCCCCAGCATTTT. It codes for CSAPRQGQQPQHF.

This clonotype was counted a few times. This sequence joins TRBV5-1 and TRBJ2-7, with 10 nucleotides matching TRBD1. Germline-derived CDR1 and CDR2 are SGHRS and YFSETQ. The length of the CDR3 is 14 residues. After removal of 4 bases from V and 5 bases from J, the junction contained 6 bases not matched to a gene. In DNA form, the CDR3 reads TGCGCCAGCAGCCCCGGGACAGGGGAAAACGAGCAGTACTTC. Amino acid sequence: CASSPGTGENEQYF.